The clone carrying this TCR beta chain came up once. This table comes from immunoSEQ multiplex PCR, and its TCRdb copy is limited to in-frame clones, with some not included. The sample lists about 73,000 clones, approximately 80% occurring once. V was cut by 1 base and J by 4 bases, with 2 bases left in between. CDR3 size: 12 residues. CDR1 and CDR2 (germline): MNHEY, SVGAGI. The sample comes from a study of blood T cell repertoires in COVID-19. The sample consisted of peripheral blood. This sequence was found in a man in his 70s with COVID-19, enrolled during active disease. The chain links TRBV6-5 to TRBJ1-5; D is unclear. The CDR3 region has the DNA TGTGCCAGCAGTTACTTAAATCAGCCCCAGCATTTT. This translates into CASSYLNQPQHF.